These 21 T cell receptor beta chains came from one sample sequenced in a study of regulatory T cells in long-lasting Graves disease. The authors built TCR beta libraries using iRepertoire HTBI primers and Arm-PCR of CDR3 regions. TCRdb re-derived calls from the multiplex PCR reads in MiXCR, one entry per CDR3 protein. This sample carries over 500,000 distinct CDR3 sequences, roughly 16% of them seen once, and the ten largest clones take approximately 12%. Noted time point: newly diagnosed GD, antithyroid drugs for less than 3 months. Extracted PBMC RNA gave rise to the TCR library. This sample also belongs to another study, concerning T cells in Graves' hyperthyroidism and ophthalmopathy.

Sequenced here: peripheral blood mononuclear cells (PBMCs), sampled at new diagnosis, from a patient treated with antithyroid drugs. These receptors came from a man between 18 and 35 years old with Graves disease.

This clonotype was seen a handful of times. This chain links TRBV24-1 with TRBJ2-5; TRBD2 matches 7 bases. V dropped 4 bases and J dropped 7; count of bases not matched to a gene: 8. This CDR3 comprises 14 residues. Germline loops: CDR1 KGHDR, CDR2 SFDVKD. This chain's CDR3 is CATSDPSGGGTQYF. The CDR3 bases are TGTGCCACCAGTGACCCCTCCGGCGGGGGGACCCAGTACTTC.

The V call is TRBV29-1, the J call TRBJ1-1; D not certain. The CDR3 has 13 residues. Trimming removed 7 bases at V and 1 base at J, with 13 bases between. CDR1 is SQVTM and CDR2 is ANQGSEA in the germline V gene. Here the CDR3 DNA reads TGCAGCGCAAAAAGCGGGCAGAACACTGAAGCTTTCTTT. Its translation: CSAKSGQNTEAFF.

V usage is TRBV9 and J usage is TRBJ2-7; D gene unclear. V was pared by 3 bases and J by 5 bases, with 18 bases between. The V gene's germline CDR1 is SGDLS and CDR2 YYNGEE. The CDR3 loop spans 15 amino acids. CDR3 residues: CASSAVGRAKDEQYF. In DNA form, the CDR3 reads TGTGCCAGCAGCGCCGTCGGCCGGGCCAAGGACGAGCAGTACTTC.

This clonotype has a handful of counts. The chain is built from TRBV3-1 and TRBJ1-2; weak D call: TRBD1 (6 bases). Between the trimmed V and J ends, which lost 1 base and 1 base, there was a span of 16 bases. CDR1 and CDR2 from the germline V gene are LGHDT and YNNKEL (reference sequence). This CDR3 has 17 amino acids. CDR3 sequence (DNA): TGTGCCAGCAGCCAAGCCTCTCTTGGACAGCTTAACTATGGCTACACCTTC. Protein product: CASSQASLGQLNYGYTF. Full variable domain (remainder filled in from reference TRBV3-1 and TRBJ1-2): DTAVSQTPKYLVTQMGNDKSIKCEQNLGHDTMYWYKQDSKKFLKIMFSYNNKELIINETVPNRFSPKSPDKAHLNLHINSLELGDSAVYFCASSQASLGQLNYGYTFGSGTRLTVV.

This clonotype appeared a few times. CDR3 protein: CASSPTAPGASNTGELFF. The CDR3 bases are TGTGCCAGCTCACCGACTGCGCCAGGGGCGTCGAACACCGGGGAGCTGTTTTTT. The genes are TRBV18 and TRBJ2-2; tentative D call: TRBD1 (6 bases). The ends were cut back, 3 bases at V and 0 bases at J, with 17 bases in the middle. The germline gives CDR1 KGHSH, CDR2 LQKENI. The CDR3 length is 18 residues.

To note about this clonotype: A clone one base away is much larger, so this may be a read error. V gene TRBV10-1 combines with J gene TRBJ2-7, with TRBD2 matching over 9 bases. CDR1 is WNHNN and CDR2 is SYGVQD in the germline V gene (reference sequence). The CDR3 is 13 amino acids. CDR3 amino acids: CASSPGLASERYF. The CDR3 DNA follows: TGCGCCAGCAGCCCGGGACTAGCATCCGAGCGGTACTTC.

This clonotype was seen a few times. CDR3 protein: CSVAEGLGEKLFF. As DNA, the CDR3 is TGCAGCGTTGCCGAGGGGTTGGGTGAAAAACTGTTTTTT. The rearrangement joins TRBV29-1 to TRBJ1-4; maybe TRBD1 (5 bases). The CDR3 runs to 13 residues. CDR1 and CDR2 (germline): SQVTM, ANQGSEA. The V end was cut by 4 bases, the J end by 7 bases, with 13 bases between.

This clonotype showed up just a few times. This chain connects TRBV5-1 to TRBJ2-7, with a weak D call TRBD2 (6 bases). This CDR3 is 14 amino acids long. CDR1 is SGHRS and CDR2 is YFSETQ in the germline V gene. The V end was cut by 4 bases, the J end by 5 bases, with 16 bases between. The CDR3, as DNA: TGCGCCAGCAGCCCCCGGGACTTTGACAACGAGCAGTACTTC. Translating gives CASSPRDFDNEQYF.

This clonotype was seen ten or more times. V gene TRBV28 combines with J gene TRBJ1-6; 9 bases match TRBD1. V trimming: 5 bases; J trimming: 9 bases; junction bases outside the gene matches: 8. Looked up from germline, CDR1 is MDHEN and CDR2 is SYDVKM. The CDR3 is 15 residues long. This chain's CDR3 is CASSIGTGPLSPLHF. CDR3 DNA: TGTGCCAGCAGTATCGGGACAGGGCCCCTTTCACCCCTCCACTTT.

A remark on this clonotype: This could be a read error, since a much larger clone is one nucleotide away. The chain links TRBV27 to TRBJ2-5; tentative D call: TRBD1 (5 bases). From germline, CDR1 is MNHEY and CDR2 SMNVEV (reference sequence). This CDR3 comprises 13 residues. Trimming removed 8 bases at V and 2 bases at J, with 12 bases between. CDR3 coding DNA: TGTGCCAGCGGTGTCGACAGTCAAGAGACCCAGTACTTC. It codes for CASGVDSQETQYF.

This clonotype was counted at least ten times. The chain is built from TRBV2 and TRBJ2-1, with 7 bases that match TRBD2. Germline V gives CDR1 SNHLY, CDR2 FYNNEI. Trimming at V came to 6 bases and at J to 7 bases, leaving 12 bases not matched to a gene. The CDR3 is 15 residues long. The CDR3 nucleotides read TGTGCCAGCAGATCTCGGACTAGTGGGTCGAATGAGCAGTTCTTC. As protein: CASRSRTSGSNEQFF.

J is TRBJ2-3 and V is TRBV7-9; possibly TRBD2 for D (6 bases). CDR3 length: 17 amino acids. The germline V and J ends were trimmed by 2 bases and 6 bases, with 21 bases remaining between them. Germline loops: CDR1 SEHNR, CDR2 FQNEAQ (reference sequence). CDR3 DNA sequence: TGTGCCAGCAGCTTAACGGGAGCGGGTTTGTTTACGGATACGCAGTATTTT. It translates to CASSLTGAGLFTDTQYF.

In its sample, this clonotype was seen a few times. The V call is TRBV9, the J call TRBJ2-7; TRBD1 might be the D (6 bases). V lost 4 bases and J lost 7, with 15 bases in between. The CDR3 is 13 amino acids. Germline V gene data show CDR1 as SGDLS and CDR2 as YYNGEE. CDR3 region: CASSTKSDREQYF. CDR3 DNA sequence: TGTGCCAGCAGCACCAAGAGCGACAGGGAGCAGTACTTC.

This clonotype was counted between two and nine times. This sequence joins TRBV30 and TRBJ2-1; D is unresolved. Germline CDR1 GTSNPN, CDR2 SVGIG (reference sequence). This CDR3 is 15 amino acids long. The germline V and J ends were trimmed by 5 bases and 2 bases, with 16 bases remaining between them. The CDR3 nucleotides are TGTGCCTGGGTTGAGAGGAATGCCCCCTACAATGAGCAGTTCTTC. Protein: CAWVERNAPYNEQFF.

Here the CDR3 reads CASRPPRQGAMYGELFF. The CDR3 coding sequence is TGTGCCAGTAGGCCTCCACGACAGGGGGCTATGTACGGGGAGCTGTTTTTT. This rearrangement joins TRBV19 to TRBJ2-2; 10 positions agree with TRBD1. Germline V gene lookup returns CDR1 LNHDA and CDR2 SQIVND (reference sequence). J was trimmed by 7 bases and V by 6 bases; bases with no gene match: 14. CDR3 length equals 17 residues. Full variable domain (missing parts from reference TRBV19 and TRBJ2-2): DGGITQSPKYLFRKEGQNVTLSCEQNLNHDAMYWYRQDPGQGLRLIYYSQIVNDFQKGDIAEGYSVSREKKESFPLTVTSAQKNPTAFYLCASRPPRQGAMYGELFFGEGSRLTVL.

The rearrangement joins TRBV20-1 to TRBJ2-7; D not resolved. V shed 3 bases and J shed 2 bases, with 8 bases lying between them. In germline, CDR1 is DFQATT, CDR2 SNEGSKA (reference sequence). The CDR3 is 12 residues long. CDR3 region: CSASGDAYEQYF. CDR3 coding DNA: TGCAGTGCTAGCGGCGATGCCTACGAGCAGTACTTC.

This clonotype occurred many times. The rearrangement links TRBV12-5 to TRBJ2-5; D might be TRBD2 (5 bases). Trimming took 3 bases from V and 3 from J, leaving 20 bases between them. Germline-derived CDR1 and CDR2 are LGHNT and FRNRAP. This CDR3 comprises 17 residues. CDR3 bases: TGTGCTAGTGGTTTACCGCGGAGTAGCGACACTGAAGAGACCCAGTACTTC. Protein: CASGLPRSSDTEETQYF. Based on the CDR3 plus reference TRBV12-5 and TRBJ2-5, the full variable domain is DARVTQTPRHKVTEMGQEVTMRCQPILGHNTVFWYRQTMMQGLELLAYFRNRAPLDDSGMPKDRFSAEMPDATLATLKIQPSEPRDSAVYFCASGLPRSSDTEETQYFGPGTRLLVL.

This sequence joins TRBV12-3 or TRBV12-4 and TRBJ2-5; possibly TRBD2 for D (5 bases). The CDR3 loop spans 13 amino acids. The V end was cut by 8 bases, the J end by 5 bases, with 15 bases between. CDR3 coding DNA: TGTGCCAGCCGGCAACTAGATGGGGAGACCCAGTACTTC. Its protein product is CASRQLDGETQYF.

This clonotype was recorded a few times. The chain has TRBV29-1 and TRBJ2-1; 13 bases align to TRBD2. The length of the CDR3 is 14 residues. The V and J ends lost 8 bases and 6 bases, in that order; junction bases with no gene match: 7. Germline V gene sequence: CDR1 SQVTM, CDR2 ANQGSEA. As DNA, the CDR3 is TGCAGCCCCGGGGGACTAGCGGGAATCAATGAGCAGTTCTTC. It yields the protein CSPGGLAGINEQFF.

Regarding this clonotype: One end of the junction fails to match germline, which may point to a read error. The chain uses TRBV7-9 and TRBJ1-2, with D possibly being TRBD1 (5 bases). CDR3 size: 14 residues. In germline, CDR1 is SEHNR, CDR2 FQNEAQ (reference sequence). In DNA form, the CDR3 reads TGTACCAGCAGCTTAACCCAGGGCAGTGGAGGCTACACCTTC. Protein product: CTSSLTQGSGGYTF.

This clonotype came up many times. V usage is TRBV7-2 and J usage is TRBJ2-5, with D uncertain. The V end was cut by 3 bases, the J end by 5 bases, with 10 bases between. Looked up from germline, CDR1 is SGHTA and CDR2 is FQGNSA. This CDR3 has 13 residues. The CDR3 here is CASSFSPSETQYF. CDR3 DNA: TGTGCCAGCAGCTTCTCCCCGTCGGAGACCCAGTACTTC.